This TCR beta chain comes out of a study of shared clonotypes between healthy human individuals. Overall study findings and caveats: Memory subsets generally showed smaller estimated richness than naive subsets did.

Healthy HIV-negative adults without recent acute infections or vaccinations served as donors. Germline CDR1 and CDR2: WSHSY and SAAADI. The CDR3 runs 17 residues. V shed 8 bases, J shed 0 bases, and the junction held 12 bases outside the gene matches. Clones were sequenced by immunoSEQ multiplex PCR, and TCRdb holds only the in-frame ones, with some missing. The sample yields 2 million to 3 million clones, over 85% seen once. A word on this clone: As yet, its antigen is unknown.

This chain joins TRBV10-2 and TRBJ2-7; 11 positions agree with TRBD2. The sequence was obtained from a man in his late teens or twenties in good health. Some clones in this sample may be carry-over from other donors' samples. The sequencing input was naive CD4+ T cells from PBMCs. The subset was: CD45RA+ positively selected. Written as DNA, the CDR3 is TGCGCCAGCGACTGGAGCCCCGGGACTAGCGGCTCCTACGAGCAGTACTTC. Its translation is CASDWSPGTSGSYEQYF.